This record covers a single T cell receptor (beta chain). This entry is derived from a study of blood T cell repertoires in COVID-19. With V trimmed by 3 bases and J by 5 bases, 8 bases remained unmatched. Germline V CDR1 and CDR2: DFQATT, SNEGSKA (reference sequence). This CDR3 region has 15 residues. Method: immunoSEQ multiplex PCR; TCRdb's copy keeps in-frame clones and lacks some. The table records some 65,000 clones, roughly 71% of them present only once. The rearrangement joins TRBV20-1 to TRBJ2-3, with 10 bases that match TRBD2. The sample consisted of peripheral blood. The TCR was taken from a woman of 80 years or more with acute or convalescent COVID-19. The CDR3 nucleotides are TGCAGTGCTAGTAGGGGTAGCGGGAGGTTAGATACGCAGTATTTT. This codes for CSASRGSGRLDTQYF.